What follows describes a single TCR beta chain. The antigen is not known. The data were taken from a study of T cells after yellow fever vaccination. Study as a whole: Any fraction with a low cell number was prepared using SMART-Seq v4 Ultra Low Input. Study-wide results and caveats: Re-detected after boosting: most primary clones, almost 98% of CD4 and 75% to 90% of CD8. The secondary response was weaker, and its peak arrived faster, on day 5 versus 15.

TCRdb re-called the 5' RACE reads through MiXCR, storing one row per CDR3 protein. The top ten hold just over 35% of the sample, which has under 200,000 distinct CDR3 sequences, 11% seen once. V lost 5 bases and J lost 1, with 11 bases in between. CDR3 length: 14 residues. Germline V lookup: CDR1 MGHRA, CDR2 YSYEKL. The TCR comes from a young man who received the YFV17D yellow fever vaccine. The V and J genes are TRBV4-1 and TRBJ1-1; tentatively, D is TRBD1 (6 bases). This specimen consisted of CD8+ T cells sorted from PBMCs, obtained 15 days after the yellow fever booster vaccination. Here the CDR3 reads CASSYEQGNTEAFF. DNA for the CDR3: TGCGCCAGCAGCTACGAACAGGGGAACACTGAAGCTTTCTTT.